Listed here are 14 T cell receptor delta chains from one sample, sequenced in a study of γδ T cells in repeated Plasmodium falciparum infection. TCRdb reprocessed the multiplex PCR reads through CATT. In the table there are more than 70,000 delta-chain clones, approximately 0.96% of which are singletons. Vgamma9/Vdelta2+ and Vdelta2-negative gammadelta T cells were flow-sorted from PBMC for bulk sequencing. Sequenced: gamma-delta T cells from blood. All receptors derive from a pool of human donors (malaria-infected and uninfected, not separated).

Worth noting for this clone: The amino acid sequence in TCRdb belongs to a much larger clone and departs from this DNA's translation at residue 8, likely a sequencing read error; the sequence shown is translated from the DNA. This chain joins TRDV1 and TRDJ1, with 10 bases matching TRDD3. The J gene, left out of TCRdb, was set here by checking the DNA against germline. The junction had 17 bases not matched to a gene; V was cut back by 6 bases and J by 4 bases. The CDR3 consists of 18 residues. Germline V CDR1 and CDR2: TSWWSYY, QGS. The CDR3 loop is CALGIHDRGGDTNDKLIF. The CDR3 nucleotides read TGTGCTCTTGGTATTCACGACCGTGGGGGGGATACGAACGATAAACTCATCTTT.

At least ten counts were recorded for this clone. A far larger clone is one base from this, pointing to a likely read error. The sample holds other DNA sequences that translate to the same CDR3. The rearrangement uses TRDV2 and TRDJ1; a possible D gene is TRDD3 (5 bases). TCRdb is silent on the J gene; assignment here came from matching the DNA to germline. The V and J ends lost 0 bases and 0 bases respectively, with 16 bases between them. The CDR3 has 17 amino acids. Looked up from germline, CDR1 is GEAIGNYY and CDR2 is EKD. CDR3: CACDTVGGPLYTDKLIF. CDR3 sequence (DNA): TGTGCCTGTGACACCGTCGGGGGTCCTCTCTACACCGATAAACTCATCTTT.

In regard to this clone: With a far larger clone one base away, a read error is the likely cause. The same CDR3 also results from other DNA sequences found in this sample. Here the CDR3 reads CACDTLLGPWDTRQMFF. The CDR3 bases are TGTGCCTGTGACACCCTACTGGGGCCCTGGGACACCCGACAGATGTTTTTC. The V gene is TRDV2, the J gene TRDJ3; 7 nucleotides line up with TRDD3. The J gene comes from matching the DNA to germline here; TCRdb lacks it. The trim removed 0 bases at V and 2 bases at J, leaving 3 bases unmatched. This CDR3 contains 17 residues. Germline V gene lookup returns CDR1 GEAIGNYY and CDR2 EKD.

A remark on this clone: The protein TCRdb lists belongs to a much larger clone and differs from this DNA's translation at residue 5, which points to a read error; the protein shown is made from the DNA. This chain links TRDV2 with TRDJ1, with 9 positions matching TRDD3. Germline matching of the DNA provided the J gene here, since TCRdb leaves it blank. The CDR3 runs 18 residues. V was clipped by 7 bases and J by 2 bases; unmatched bases: 19. Germline V gene data show CDR1 as GEAIGNYY and CDR2 as EKD. The CDR3 region is CACYRGTGGPTGTDKLIF. CDR3 in DNA: TGTGCCTGCTACCGCGGGACTGGGGGACCTACAGGGACCGATAAACTCATCTTT.

A few counts support this clone. A far larger clone is off by one base, so a read error is likely. Other DNA sequences in the same sample also yield this CDR3. No J gene call was made, and the V gene is TRDV2; whether TRDD3, the table's D call, matches the DNA was not checked. This CDR3 is built from 19 residues. Looked up from germline, CDR1 is GEAIGNYY and CDR2 is EKD. The CDR3 spells CACDTVGTGGPKYTDKLIF. The CDR3 nucleotides read TGTGCCTGTGACACCGTTGGTACTGGGGGACCAAAGTACACCGATAAACTCATCTTC.

This clone was counted a few times. This likely reflects a read error, since a far larger clone is one base away. The sample has other DNA sequences that encode this CDR3 too. The genes are TRDV1 and TRDJ1, with 9 bases fitting TRDD3. Here the J gene came from matching the DNA to germline, since TCRdb omits it. The CDR3 is 22 amino acids. Germline V gene sequence: CDR1 TSWWSYY, CDR2 QGS. With V trimmed by 1 base and J by 0 bases, 21 bases remained unmatched. CDR3 coding DNA: TGTGCTCTTGGGGAACGGAGGGAGACCGGGGGATACCAAGGGTCGTACACCGATAAACTCATCTTT. Protein sequence: CALGERRETGGYQGSYTDKLIF.

Note on this clone: TCRdb lists the protein of a much larger clone for this DNA, which differs at residue 14, so this is likely a read error; the protein given here is translated from the DNA itself. V is TRDV2 and J is TRDJ1; TRDD3 aligns across 10 bases. Germline values: CDR1 GEAIGNYY, CDR2 EKD. V was pared by 0 bases and J by 4 bases, with 16 bases of the junction left unmatched. This CDR3 comprises 19 residues. The CDR3 protein is CACDTGIGGGYRGVDKLIF. CDR3 sequence (DNA): TGTGCCTGTGACACCGGAATCGGTGGGGGATACAGAGGGGTCGATAAACTCATCTTT.

With regard to this clone: Only one base separates this from a far larger clonotype, so it likely reflects a read error. The same CDR3 can be traced to other DNA sequences in this sample. This chain's CDR3 is CACDSLGDSATDKLIF. The CDR3 DNA sequence: TGTGCCTGTGATTCACTGGGGGATTCAGCCACCGATAAACTCATCTTT. The chain links TRDV2 to TRDJ1; 10 positions match TRDD3. The J gene, left out of TCRdb, was set here by checking the DNA against germline. This CDR3 region has 16 residues. Germline V gives CDR1 GEAIGNYY, CDR2 EKD. J lost 1 base, V lost 4 bases, and 8 bases had no gene match.

This clone has just a few counts. The mismatch at residue 13 between this DNA's translation and the TCRdb protein of a much larger clone likely reflects a read error; the protein shown is translated from the DNA. This rearrangement joins TRDV2 to TRDJ1, with 8 bases aligning to TRDD3. The J gene, left out of TCRdb, was set here by checking the DNA against germline. The CDR3 has 18 residues. From germline, CDR1 is GEAIGNYY and CDR2 EKD. The junction had 17 bases not matched to a gene; V was cut back by 3 bases and J by 3 bases. In DNA form, the CDR3 reads TGTGCCTGTGACCTAATCAGTACTGGGGGCATATACGCCGATAAACTCATCTTT. Protein: CACDLISTGGIYADKLIF.

On this clone itself: TCRdb has a much larger clone's protein, which differs at residue 6 from the translation of this DNA, likely because of a read error; what is shown is the protein translated from the DNA. The CDR3 region has the DNA TGTGCCTGTGACACTGAGTACTGGGGGATACGGAACACCGATAAACTCATCTTT. Residues: CACDTEYWGIRNTDKLIF. The V and J genes are TRDV2 and TRDJ1; 13 bases are shared with TRDD3. TCRdb carries no J gene annotation; the J gene was assigned here by matching the DNA with germline. In germline, CDR1 is GEAIGNYY, CDR2 EKD. The V segment lost 1 base and the J segment 0 bases; nucleotides outside the gene matches: 7. The CDR3 is 18 residues long.

This clone is termed medium-sized. Other DNA sequences in the sample encode the same CDR3. The chain combines TRDV2 with TRDJ1; D is uncertain. The V gene's germline CDR1 is GEAIGNYY and CDR2 EKD. V dropped 2 bases and J dropped 0 bases, with 15 bases sitting between them. CDR3 length: 16 residues. The CDR3 DNA reads as TGTGCCTGTGACAAAGGGACCCTGAAGTACACCGATAAACTCATCTTT. It yields the protein CACDKGTLKYTDKLIF.

Concerning this clone: A far larger clone is a single base away, which makes a read error likely. Within the sample, other DNA sequences also encode this same CDR3. The chain recombines TRDV1 with TRDJ1; D is perhaps TRDD2 (6 bases). CDR1 and CDR2 from the germline V gene are TSWWSYY and QGS. This CDR3 comprises 13 residues. The CDR3 protein is CALFLLNTDKLIF. CDR3 DNA sequence: TGTGCTCTATTCCTATTGAACACCGATAAACTAATCTTT.

This clone was counted between two and nine times. This likely traces to a read error, being one base from a far larger clone. This same CDR3 is encoded by further DNA sequences in the sample. V gene TRDV1 combines with J gene TRDJ1, with TRDD3 matching over 12 bases. Germline V gives CDR1 TSWWSYY, CDR2 QGS. The length of the CDR3 is 21 residues. In DNA form, the CDR3 reads TGTGCTCTTGGGGAACTAGGTAGCCTGTCTACTGGGGGATACATCCCCGATAAGCTCATCTTT. Protein sequence: CALGELGSLSTGGYIPDKLIF.

As for this clone: TCRdb assigns this DNA the protein of a much larger clone, which departs from its translation at residue 10; this likely reflects a read error, and the protein shown comes from translating the DNA. No call exists for the J gene, whereas the V gene is TRDV2; TRDD3, the table's D call, was not compared with the DNA. CDR1 and CDR2 from the germline V gene are GEAIGNYY and EKD. This CDR3 is 12 amino acids long. The CDR3 DNA reads TGTGCCTGTGACAGAGAGGGATACGGACACATCTTT. This codes for CACDREGYGHIF.